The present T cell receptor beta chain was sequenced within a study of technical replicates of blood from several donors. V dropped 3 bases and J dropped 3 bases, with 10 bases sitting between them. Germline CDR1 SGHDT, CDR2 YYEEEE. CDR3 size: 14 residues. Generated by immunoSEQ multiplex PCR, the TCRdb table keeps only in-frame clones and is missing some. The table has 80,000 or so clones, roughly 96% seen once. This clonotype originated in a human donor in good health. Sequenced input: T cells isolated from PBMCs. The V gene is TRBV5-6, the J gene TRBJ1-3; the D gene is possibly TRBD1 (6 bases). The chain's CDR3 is CASSSDRIGNTIYF. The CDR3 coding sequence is TGTGCCAGCAGCTCTGACAGGATTGGAAACACCATATATTTT.